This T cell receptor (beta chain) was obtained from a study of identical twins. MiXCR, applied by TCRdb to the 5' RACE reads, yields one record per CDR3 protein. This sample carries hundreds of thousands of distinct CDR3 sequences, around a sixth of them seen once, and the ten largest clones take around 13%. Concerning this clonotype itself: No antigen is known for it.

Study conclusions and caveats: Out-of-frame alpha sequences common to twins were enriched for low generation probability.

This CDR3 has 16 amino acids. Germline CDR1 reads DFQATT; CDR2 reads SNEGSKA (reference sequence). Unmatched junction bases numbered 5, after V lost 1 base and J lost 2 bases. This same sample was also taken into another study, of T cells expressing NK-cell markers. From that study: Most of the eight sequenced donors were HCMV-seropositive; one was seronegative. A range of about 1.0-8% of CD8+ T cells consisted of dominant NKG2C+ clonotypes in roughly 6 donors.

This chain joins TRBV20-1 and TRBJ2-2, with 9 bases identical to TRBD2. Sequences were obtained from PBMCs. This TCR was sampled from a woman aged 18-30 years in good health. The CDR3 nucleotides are TGCAGTGCTAGAGCGGGCGGGAGGGCCAACACCGGGGAGCTGTTTTTT. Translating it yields CSARAGGRANTGELFF.